This T cell receptor beta chain was captured in a study of blood T cell repertoires in COVID-19. The V gene's germline CDR1 is LNHDA and CDR2 SQIVND (reference sequence). The CDR3 is 11 residues long. V lost 5 bases, J lost 8 bases, and 7 bases lay in between. Profiling relied on immunoSEQ multiplex PCR, and the TCRdb table lists in-frame clones only, not all of them. The data contain 200,000 to 300,000 clones, 80% to 95% of them singletons. This chain joins TRBV19 and TRBJ2-1; no reliable D call. The sequence was obtained from a man aged 25 to 40 with COVID-19, enrolled during active disease. Material for sequencing was peripheral blood. The CDR3 DNA is TGTGCCAGTAGTGCGGCCCATGAGCAGTTCTTC. This sequence encodes CASSAAHEQFF.